Included here is one TCR beta chain sequence, with context. Participant ages covered roughly 18 to 89 years across 24 US areas. This sample was taken from a study of blood T cell repertoires in COVID-19. Sequenced by immunoSEQ multiplex PCR; TCRdb stores in-frame clones only, minus some. Among some 270,000 clones listed, 70% to 90% were seen once. Per the germline V gene, CDR1 is LGHNT and CDR2 is FRNRAP. The CDR3 is 14 residues long. J lost 3 bases, V lost 6 bases, and 5 bases had no gene match. This TCR came from a woman in her forties or fifties who had been exposed to COVID-19. What was sequenced was PBMCs or T cells enriched from blood (not recorded which). The J gene is TRBJ1-1, the V gene TRBV12-5; 9 bases are shared with TRBD1. The CDR3 loop is CASGLTGGYTEAFF. The CDR3 DNA follows: TGTGCTAGTGGGCTTACAGGGGGCTACACTGAAGCTTTCTTT.